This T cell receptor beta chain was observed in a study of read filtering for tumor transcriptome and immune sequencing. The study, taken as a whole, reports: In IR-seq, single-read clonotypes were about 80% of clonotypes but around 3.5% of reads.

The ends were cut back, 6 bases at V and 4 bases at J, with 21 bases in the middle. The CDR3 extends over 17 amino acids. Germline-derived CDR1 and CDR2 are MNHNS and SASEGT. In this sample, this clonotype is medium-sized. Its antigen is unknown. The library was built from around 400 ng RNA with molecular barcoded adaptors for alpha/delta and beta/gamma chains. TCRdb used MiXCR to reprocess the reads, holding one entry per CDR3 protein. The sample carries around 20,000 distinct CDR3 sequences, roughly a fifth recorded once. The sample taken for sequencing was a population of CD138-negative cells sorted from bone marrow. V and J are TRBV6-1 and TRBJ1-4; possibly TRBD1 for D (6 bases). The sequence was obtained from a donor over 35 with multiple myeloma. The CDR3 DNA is TGTGCCAGCAGACTCGGACAGTTGGTGAGAAGTAATGAAAAACTGTTTTTT. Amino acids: CASRLGQLVRSNEKLFF.